Shown below are 24 T cell receptor beta chains from a single sample sequenced in a study of T cell responses to AZD1222 COVID-19 vaccine. Profiling relied on immunoSEQ multiplex PCR, and the TCRdb table lists in-frame clones only, not all of them. Of more than 140,000 clones in the sample, approximately 88% were seen once. The source was peripheral blood, collected on day 0 of AZD1222 vaccination. The receptors stem from an adult in good health.

The count of this clone is one. CDR3 residues: CASSYRDLHNEQFF. The CDR3 DNA follows: TGTGCCAGCAGCTACCGGGACCTCCACAATGAGCAGTTCTTC. The chain recombines TRBV11-2 with TRBJ2-1; D tentatively reads TRBD1 or TRBD2 (5 bases each). Germline V lookup: CDR1 SGHAT, CDR2 FQNNGV. V was cut by 4 bases and J by 5 bases, with 12 bases left in between. The CDR3 is made up of 14 amino acids.

The J gene is TRBJ2-7, the V gene TRBV10-3; TRBD2 matches 8 bases. CDR1 is ENHRY and CDR2 is SYGVKD in the germline V gene. V trimming: 10 bases; J trimming: 0 bases; junction bases outside the gene matches: 11. CDR3 size: 15 residues. CDR3: CATRSLAGISYEQYF. In DNA form, the CDR3 reads TGTGCCACCCGCTCTCTAGCGGGTATCTCCTACGAGCAGTACTTC.

This chain connects TRBV30 to TRBJ1-4, with 8 bases lining up with TRBD1. The CDR3 extends over 14 amino acids. With V trimmed by 5 bases and J by 1 base, 3 bases remained unmatched. CDR1 and CDR2 from the germline V gene are GTSNPN and SVGIG (reference sequence). For the CDR3, the DNA is TGTGCCTGGGTTGACAGGGGAACTAATGAAAAACTGTTTTTT. It specifies CAWVDRGTNEKLFF.

V usage is TRBV28 and J usage is TRBJ1-1; no firm D call. Germline V CDR1 and CDR2: MDHEN, SYDVKM. The length of the CDR3 is 16 residues. Between the trimmed V and J ends, which lost 4 bases and 0 bases, there was a span of 15 bases. The CDR3 DNA follows: TGTGCCAGCAGTTCCCTTCAGGCAACTTTGAACACTGAAGCTTTCTTT. Translated, it gives CASSSLQATLNTEAFF. The whole variable domain, remainder taken from reference TRBV28 and TRBJ1-1, is DVKVTQSSRYLVKRTGEKVFLECVQDMDHENMFWYRQDPGLGLRLIYFSYDVKMKEKGDIPEGYSVSREKKERFSLILESASTNQTSMYLCASSSLQATLNTEAFFGQGTRLTVV.

DNA of the CDR3: TGTGCCAGCAGCTTCCCTTACCCAGGGGTCTATGGTGGCTACACCTTC. Residues: CASSFPYPGVYGGYTF. This chain joins TRBV7-9 and TRBJ1-2; a possible D gene is TRBD1 (6 bases). V gave up 3 bases and J gave up 7 bases, with 21 bases separating them. The CDR3 is made up of 16 amino acids. Per the germline V gene, CDR1 is SEHNR and CDR2 is FQNEAQ (reference sequence).

This chain connects TRBV2 to TRBJ2-5; D is uncertain. CDR3 length equals 10 residues. V was shortened by 6 bases and J by 4 bases, with 3 bases between the two germline ends. Per germline, CDR1 SNHLY and CDR2 FYNNEI. In DNA form, the CDR3 reads TGTGCCAGCAGGGCAGAGACCCAGTACTTC. This codes for CASRAETQYF.

This chain joins TRBV19 and TRBJ1-1; D perhaps matches TRBD1 (6 bases). The CDR3 spans 11 residues. CDR1 and CDR2 from the germline V gene are LNHDA and SQIVND (reference sequence). Trimming took 8 bases from V and 7 from J, leaving 11 bases between them. CDR3 sequence: CASAGGNEAFF. CDR3 nucleotides: TGTGCCAGTGCGGGGGGCAATGAAGCTTTCTTT.

The gene calls are TRBV27 and TRBJ1-2; 9 bases align to TRBD1. Germline V lookup: CDR1 MNHEY, CDR2 SMNVEV (reference sequence). V was clipped by 8 bases and J by 4 bases; unmatched bases: 5. This CDR3 contains 13 residues. This CDR3 is CASGTGLAYGYTF. The CDR3 coding sequence is TGTGCCAGCGGGACAGGGCTTGCCTATGGCTACACCTTC.

V is TRBV4-3 and J is TRBJ1-2; no reliable D call. This CDR3 has 15 residues. The germline gives CDR1 LGHNA, CDR2 YSLEER. Trimming removed 0 bases from V and 4 bases from J, with 12 bases in between. The CDR3 nucleotides read TGCGCCAGCAGCCAAGATCGGGCGGTCCCCTATGGCTACACCTTC. Amino acid sequence: CASSQDRAVPYGYTF.

V and J are TRBV7-2 and TRBJ2-1, with 10 bases that match TRBD2. This CDR3 is 14 amino acids long. Losses at the gene ends were 2 bases for V and 10 bases for J; bases not matched to a gene: 5. Germline values: CDR1 SGHTA, CDR2 FQGNSA. The CDR3 DNA follows: TGTGCCAGCAGCTTACTAGCGGGAGCTGGGGAGCAGTTCTTC. This translates into CASSLLAGAGEQFF.

The chain links TRBV30 to TRBJ1-4; D unresolved. CDR3 size: 11 residues. Germline V gene data show CDR1 as GTSNPN and CDR2 as SVGIG (reference sequence). The V end was cut by 5 bases, the J end by 8 bases, with 9 bases between. CDR3 region: CAWGSAEKLFF. CDR3 DNA sequence: TGTGCCTGGGGTTCGGCCGAAAAACTGTTTTTT.

In this sample, this clone turned up a few times. The same CDR3 also results from other DNA sequences found in this sample. The V call is TRBV6-5, the J call TRBJ1-2; 7 bases match TRBD1. This CDR3 has 13 residues. After removal of 2 bases from V and 7 bases from J, the junction contained 4 bases not matched to a gene. CDR1 and CDR2 from the germline V gene are MNHEY and SVGAGI. In nucleotides, the CDR3 is TGTGCCAGCAGTTACCGACAGGGAGGTGGCTACACCTTC. This sequence encodes CASSYRQGGGYTF.

The gene calls are TRBV7-9 and TRBJ1-5; 8 positions agree with TRBD1. The germline V gene has CDR1 SEHNR and CDR2 FQNEAQ (reference sequence). The CDR3 extends over 18 amino acids. J was trimmed by 6 bases and V by 1 base; bases with no gene match: 14. The CDR3 region is CASSLVFDGRGQAQPQHF. The CDR3 DNA follows: TGTGCCAGCAGCTTAGTTTTCGATGGCAGGGGGCAGGCTCAGCCCCAGCATTTT. Variable domain in full (rest from reference TRBV7-9 and TRBJ1-5): DTGVSQNPRHKITKRGQNVTFRCDPISEHNRLYWYRQTLGQGPEFLTYFQNEAQLEKSRLLSDRFSAERPKGSFSTLEIQRTEQGDSAMYLCASSLVFDGRGQAQPQHFGDGTRLSIL.

V is TRBV7-3 and J is TRBJ2-1; TRBD1 might be the D (6 bases). Trimming shortened V by 1 base and J by 2 bases, and 9 bases separated the two germline ends. The CDR3 contains 15 residues. From germline, CDR1 is SGHTA and CDR2 FQGTGA. The CDR3 DNA is TGTGCCAGCAGCTTAAAACCAGGGGCCTACAATGAGCAGTTCTTC. Its protein product is CASSLKPGAYNEQFF.

This clone has a handful of counts. The chain has TRBV27 and TRBJ2-6, with TRBD2 identical over 7 bases. The CDR3 consists of 15 residues. Germline trimming cut 7 bases from V and 4 bases from J; bases unmatched to any gene: 7. The germline V gene has CDR1 MNHEY and CDR2 SMNVEV (reference sequence). The CDR3 DNA follows: TGTGCCAGCACATCAGCGGGGTACGGGGCCAACGTCCTGACTTTC. It translates to CASTSAGYGANVLTF.

V gene TRBV7-3 combines with J gene TRBJ1-6; D uncertain. The CDR3 contains 13 residues. Trimming pared 0 bases from V and 7 bases from J, leaving 4 bases between. The germline V gene encodes CDR1 SGHTA and CDR2 FQGTGA. The CDR3 region is CASSLTGNSPLHF. The CDR3 bases are TGTGCCAGCAGCTTAACAGGGAATTCACCCCTCCACTTT.

The V call is TRBV14, the J call TRBJ2-1; TRBD2 is a possible D gene (5 bases). The V and J ends lost 4 bases and 4 bases respectively, with 14 bases between them. This CDR3 is 15 amino acids long. Germline values: CDR1 SGHDN, CDR2 FVKESK. CDR3 amino acids: CASSLSSRLYNEQFF. The CDR3 DNA is TGTGCCAGCAGCCTGTCTAGCCGCCTTTACAATGAGCAGTTCTTC.

This clone was counted once. A junction boundary mismatches the germline segment, possibly from a read error. The chain joins TRBV11-3 to TRBJ1-2, with D perhaps matching TRBD1 (5 bases). Germline CDR1 is SGHNT and CDR2 is YENEEA. The CDR3 sequence is 13 residues long. The CDR3, as DNA: TGTGCCAGCAGCCTAGAGGGTCAGGGAGGCTACACCTTC. It encodes CASSLEGQGGYTF.

The chain is built from TRBV3-1 (or the pseudogene TRBV3-2) and TRBJ2-5; D is perhaps TRBD1 or TRBD2 (5 bases each). This CDR3 has 15 amino acids. CDR1 and CDR2 (germline): LGHDT, YNNKEL (reference sequence). V dropped 4 bases and J dropped 5 bases, with 17 bases sitting between them. The chain's CDR3 is CASSPPPGSGETQYF. The CDR3 nucleotides read TGTGCCAGCAGCCCCCCCCCAGGGAGTGGTGAGACCCAGTACTTC.

The chain recombines TRBV20-1 with TRBJ1-2; no clear D gene. The CDR3 extends over 11 amino acids. Germline CDR1 is DFQATT and CDR2 is SNEGSKA (reference sequence). As DNA, the CDR3 is TGCGGGAAGAGGTCCTCAGATGGCTACACCTTC. It yields the protein CGKRSSDGYTF.

The CDR3 nucleotides read TGTGCCAGCAGTGAAGCTGGCAGGGGAATAGGTGGCTACACCTTC. As protein: CASSEAGRGIGGYTF. The chain joins TRBV6-1 to TRBJ1-2, with D possibly TRBD1 on 6 matching bases. This CDR3 comprises 15 residues. The germline V gene encodes CDR1 MNHNS and CDR2 SASEGT. V dropped 0 bases and J dropped 7 bases, with 15 bases sitting between them.

This clone was seen a single time. This chain joins TRBV28 and TRBJ1-5; D is unresolved. CDR3 length: 14 residues. Trimming removed 7 bases from V and 0 bases from J, with 10 bases in between. Germline CDR1 MDHEN, CDR2 SYDVKM. The CDR3 here is CASKASYSNQPQHF. The DNA for the CDR3 is TGTGCCAGCAAAGCGTCCTATAGCAATCAGCCCCAGCATTTT.

The gene calls are TRBV27 and TRBJ1-3; D uncertain. The CDR3 contains 11 residues. Germline values: CDR1 MNHEY, CDR2 SMNVEV (reference sequence). Deletions cut 6 bases from V and 4 bases from J, with 4 bases between. As DNA, the CDR3 is TGTGCCAGCAGCGGAGGAAACACCATATATTTT. The encoded protein is CASSGGNTIYF.

This clone was seen just once. The chain has TRBV15 and TRBJ1-1; TRBD1 matches 7 bases. Germline V CDR1 and CDR2: LNHNV, YYDKDF (reference sequence). The CDR3 is 14 amino acids. Trimming at V came to 5 bases and at J to 1 base, leaving 4 bases not matched to a gene. Here the CDR3 reads CATSGTVRNTEAFF. CDR3 sequence (DNA): TGTGCCACCAGCGGGACAGTCCGGAACACTGAAGCTTTCTTT.